This TCR beta chain was obtained from a study of blood T cell repertoires in COVID-19. In the study overall: The samples span acute and convalescent COVID-19 from the United States, Italy and Spain. Nucleic acid was either cDNA or gDNA, and it came from T cells, B-cell-depleted T cells, or PBMCs.

Germline values: CDR1 SGDLS, CDR2 YYNGEE. The CDR3 extends over 13 amino acids. V lost 4 bases to trimming and J lost 3 bases, with 9 bases between them. Original handling: The assay estimated nucleated cells by amplifying reference gene primers. The data were produced by immunoSEQ multiplex PCR, yet TCRdb's version contains in-frame clones alone and is incomplete. D and trimming come from the DNA, and the V and J calls and clone size come from that table. The table records a few hundred thousand clones, 84% of them present only once. The rearrangement uses TRBV9 and TRBJ2-3; D possibly corresponds to TRBD1 (5 bases). Source material: peripheral blood. The source is a woman aged 55-69 years with acute or convalescent COVID-19. The CDR3 nucleotides read TGTGCCAGCAGCACCAAGGGGACAGATACGCAGTATTTT. It yields the protein CASSTKGTDTQYF.